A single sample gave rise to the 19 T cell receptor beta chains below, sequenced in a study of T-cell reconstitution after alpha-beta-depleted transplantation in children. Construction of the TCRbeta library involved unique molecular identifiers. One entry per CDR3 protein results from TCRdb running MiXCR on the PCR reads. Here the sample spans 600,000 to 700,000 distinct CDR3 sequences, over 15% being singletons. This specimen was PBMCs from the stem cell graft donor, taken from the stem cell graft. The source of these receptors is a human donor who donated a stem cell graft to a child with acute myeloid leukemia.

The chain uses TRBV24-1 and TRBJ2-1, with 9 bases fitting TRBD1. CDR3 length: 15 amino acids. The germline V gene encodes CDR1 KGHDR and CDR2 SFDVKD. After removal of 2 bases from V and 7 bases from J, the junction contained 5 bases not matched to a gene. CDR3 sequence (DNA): TGTGCCACCAGTGATTGGGACAGGGAGAGGAATGAGCAGTTCTTC. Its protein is CATSDWDRERNEQFF.

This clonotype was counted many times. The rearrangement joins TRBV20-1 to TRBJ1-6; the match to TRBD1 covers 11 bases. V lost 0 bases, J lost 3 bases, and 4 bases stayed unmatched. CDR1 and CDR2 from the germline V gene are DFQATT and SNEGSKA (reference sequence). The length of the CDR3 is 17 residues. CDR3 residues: CSARDGQGAIYNSPLHF. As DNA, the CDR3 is TGCAGTGCTAGAGATGGACAGGGGGCAATCTATAATTCACCCCTCCACTTT.

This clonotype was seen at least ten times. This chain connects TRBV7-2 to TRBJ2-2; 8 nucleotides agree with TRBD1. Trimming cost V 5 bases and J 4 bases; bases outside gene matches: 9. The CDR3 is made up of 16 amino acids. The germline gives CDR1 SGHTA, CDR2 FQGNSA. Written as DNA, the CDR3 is TGTGCCAGCAGCATAACAGGGGGACGGGGCACCGGGGAGCTGTTTTTT. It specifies CASSITGGRGTGELFF.

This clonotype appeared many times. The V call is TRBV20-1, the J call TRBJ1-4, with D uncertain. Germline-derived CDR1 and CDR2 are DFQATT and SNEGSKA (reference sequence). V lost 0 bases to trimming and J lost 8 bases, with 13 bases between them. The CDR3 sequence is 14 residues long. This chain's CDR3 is CSARDLEVSEKLFF. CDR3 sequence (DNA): TGCAGTGCTAGAGATTTGGAGGTCAGCGAAAAACTGTTTTTT.

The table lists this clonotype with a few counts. CDR3 sequence reads: CASSFTSGTSANTGELFF. The CDR3 DNA sequence: TGCGCCAGCAGCTTCACTAGCGGAACATCCGCGAACACCGGGGAGCTGTTTTTT. The rearrangement joins TRBV5-1 to TRBJ2-2, with 8 nucleotides matching TRBD2. This CDR3 has 18 residues. V was pared by 2 bases and J by 0 bases, with 9 bases of the junction left unmatched. CDR1 and CDR2 (germline): SGHRS, YFSETQ.

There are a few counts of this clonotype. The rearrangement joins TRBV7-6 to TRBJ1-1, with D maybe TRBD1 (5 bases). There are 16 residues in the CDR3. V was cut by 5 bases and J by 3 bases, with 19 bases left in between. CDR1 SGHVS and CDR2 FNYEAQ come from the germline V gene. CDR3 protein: CASSPLHASRDTEAFF. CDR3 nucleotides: TGTGCCAGCAGCCCTCTCCATGCGTCCAGGGACACTGAAGCTTTCTTT.

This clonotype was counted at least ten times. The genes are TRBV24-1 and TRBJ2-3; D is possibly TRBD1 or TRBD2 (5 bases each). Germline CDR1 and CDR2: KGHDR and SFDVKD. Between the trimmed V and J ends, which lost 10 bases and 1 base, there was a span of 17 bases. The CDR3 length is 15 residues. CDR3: CATEGTRFGTDTQYF. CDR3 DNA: TGTGCCACGGAAGGGACGAGATTTGGCACAGATACGCAGTATTTT.

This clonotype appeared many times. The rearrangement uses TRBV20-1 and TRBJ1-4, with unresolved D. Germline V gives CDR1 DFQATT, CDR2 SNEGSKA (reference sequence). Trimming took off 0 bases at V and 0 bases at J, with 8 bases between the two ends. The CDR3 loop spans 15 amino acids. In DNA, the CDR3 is TGCAGTGCTAGAGATCCCGGTGCAACTAATGAAAAACTGTTTTTT. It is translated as CSARDPGATNEKLFF.

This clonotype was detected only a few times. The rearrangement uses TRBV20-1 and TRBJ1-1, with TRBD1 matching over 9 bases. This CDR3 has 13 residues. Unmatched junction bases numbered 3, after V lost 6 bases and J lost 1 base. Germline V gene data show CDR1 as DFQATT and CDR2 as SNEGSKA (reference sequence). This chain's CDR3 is CSAGQGPNTEAFF. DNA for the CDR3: TGCAGTGCGGGACAGGGACCGAACACTGAAGCTTTCTTT.

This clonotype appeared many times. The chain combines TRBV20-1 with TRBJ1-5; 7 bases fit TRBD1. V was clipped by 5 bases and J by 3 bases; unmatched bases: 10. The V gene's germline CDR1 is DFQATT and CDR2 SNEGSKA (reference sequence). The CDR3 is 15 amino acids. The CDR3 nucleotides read TGCAGTGCTCGACCTTCGGGACAGCTCAATCAGCCCCAGCATTTT. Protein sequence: CSARPSGQLNQPQHF.

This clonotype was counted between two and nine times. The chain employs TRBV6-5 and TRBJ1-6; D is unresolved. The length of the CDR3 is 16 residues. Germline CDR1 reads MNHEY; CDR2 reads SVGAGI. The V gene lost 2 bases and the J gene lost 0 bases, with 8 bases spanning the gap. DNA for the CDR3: TGTGCCAGCAGTTACAAAAGTAGCTCCTATAATTCACCCCTCCACTTT. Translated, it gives CASSYKSSSYNSPLHF.

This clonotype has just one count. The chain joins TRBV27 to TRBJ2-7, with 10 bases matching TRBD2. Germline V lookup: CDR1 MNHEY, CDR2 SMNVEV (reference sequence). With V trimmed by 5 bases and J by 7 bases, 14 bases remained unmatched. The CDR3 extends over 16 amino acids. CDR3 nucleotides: TGTGCCAGCAGTCGAGGGGATCTAGCGGGGGCGGGAGAGCAGTACTTC. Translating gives CASSRGDLAGAGEQYF.

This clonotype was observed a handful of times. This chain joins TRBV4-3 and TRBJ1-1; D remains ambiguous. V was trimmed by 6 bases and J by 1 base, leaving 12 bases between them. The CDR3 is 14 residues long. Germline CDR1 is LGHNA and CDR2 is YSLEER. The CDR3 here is CASSLGVKNTEAFF. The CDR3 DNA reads TGCGCCAGCAGTCTCGGCGTGAAGAACACTGAAGCTTTCTTT.

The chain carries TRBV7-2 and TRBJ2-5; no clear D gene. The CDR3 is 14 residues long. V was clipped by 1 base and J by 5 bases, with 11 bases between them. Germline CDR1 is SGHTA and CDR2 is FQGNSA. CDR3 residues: CASSLGAYAETQYF. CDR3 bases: TGTGCCAGCAGCTTAGGTGCTTATGCGGAGACCCAGTACTTC.

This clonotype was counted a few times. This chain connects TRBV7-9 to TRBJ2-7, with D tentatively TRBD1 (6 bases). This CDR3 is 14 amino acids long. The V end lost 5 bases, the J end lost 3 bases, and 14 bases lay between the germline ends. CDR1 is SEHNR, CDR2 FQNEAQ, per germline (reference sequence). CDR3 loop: CASSPPDRDYEQYF. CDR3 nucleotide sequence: TGTGCCAGCAGCCCACCGGACAGAGACTACGAGCAGTACTTC.

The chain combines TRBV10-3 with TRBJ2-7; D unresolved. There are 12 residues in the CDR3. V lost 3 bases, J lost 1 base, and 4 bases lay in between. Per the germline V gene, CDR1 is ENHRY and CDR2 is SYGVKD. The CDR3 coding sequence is TGTGCCATCAGTGAACAGTCCTACGAGCAGTACTTC. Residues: CAISEQSYEQYF.

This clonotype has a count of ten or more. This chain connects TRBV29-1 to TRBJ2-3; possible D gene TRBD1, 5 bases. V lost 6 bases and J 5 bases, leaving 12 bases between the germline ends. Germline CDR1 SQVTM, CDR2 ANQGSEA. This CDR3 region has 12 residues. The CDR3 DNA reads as TGCAGCGTCCCAGGGTTGGGAGATACGCAGTATTTT. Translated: CSVPGLGDTQYF.

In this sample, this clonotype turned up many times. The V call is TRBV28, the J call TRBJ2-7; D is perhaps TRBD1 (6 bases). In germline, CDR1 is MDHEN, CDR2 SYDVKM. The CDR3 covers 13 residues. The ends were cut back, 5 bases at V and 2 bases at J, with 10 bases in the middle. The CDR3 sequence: CASSPRTAYEQYV. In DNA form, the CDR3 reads TGTGCCAGCAGTCCTCGGACAGCCTACGAGCAGTACGTC.

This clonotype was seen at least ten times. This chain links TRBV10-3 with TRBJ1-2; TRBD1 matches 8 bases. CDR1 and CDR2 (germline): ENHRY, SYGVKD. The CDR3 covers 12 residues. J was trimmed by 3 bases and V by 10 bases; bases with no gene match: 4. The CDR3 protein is CATGQADYGYTF. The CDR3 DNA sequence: TGTGCCACGGGACAGGCGGACTATGGCTACACCTTC.